What follows are 13 T cell receptor beta chains derived from one specimen sequenced in a study of CD8+CD57+ T cells in acquired aplastic anemia. Genomic DNA templated the TCR beta VDJ and CDR3 profiling. MiXCR was run by TCRdb on the reads, yielding one entry per CDR3 protein. The sample lists 100,000 to 150,000 distinct CDR3 sequences; 48% were seen once. The sequenced material came from sorted CD4+, CD8+, or CD8+CD57+ T cells (not recorded which) from PBMCs. The origin of the receptors is a human donor in good health, serving as a control.

This clonotype was observed at least ten times. This sequence joins TRBV18 and TRBJ1-6; TRBD1 matches 12 bases. This CDR3 is built from 17 residues. Trimming at V came to 3 bases and at J to 8 bases, leaving 8 bases not matched to a gene. CDR1 and CDR2 from the germline V gene are KGHSH and LQKENI. CDR3 protein: CASSPRRDRGRDSPLHF. Written as DNA, the CDR3 is TGTGCCAGCTCACCTCGCCGGGACAGGGGGCGCGATTCACCCCTCCACTTT.

To note about this clonotype: It may be a read error: a sequence one base away is much more abundant. The V call is TRBV4-1, the J call TRBJ1-4; a possible D gene is TRBD1 (5 bases). V lost 4 bases, J lost 7 bases, and 13 bases lay in between. Germline assignment: CDR1 MGHRA and CDR2 YSYEKL. This CDR3 spans 14 amino acids. CDR3 sequence: CASSRDPRGEKLFF. The CDR3 DNA reads as TGCGCCAGCAGCCGAGACCCGAGGGGTGAAAAACTGTTTTTT.

This clonotype was recorded a few times. The chain joins TRBV11-2 to TRBJ1-2; D is unresolved. Germline V CDR1 and CDR2: SGHAT, FQNNGV. V was shortened by 1 base and J by 5 bases, with 14 bases between the two germline ends. CDR3 length equals 15 residues. The CDR3 nucleotides are TGTGCCAGCAGCTTAGGGGAGGGTTCGGGATATGGCTACACCTTC. Protein sequence: CASSLGEGSGYGYTF.

The genes are TRBV7-6 and TRBJ1-6; D unclear. The CDR3 extends over 14 amino acids. Trimming removed 4 bases at V and 7 bases at J, with 11 bases between. Looked up from germline, CDR1 is SGHVS and CDR2 is FNYEAQ. The CDR3 spells CASSSDARNSPLHF. DNA of the CDR3: TGTGCCAGCAGCTCAGACGCAAGGAATTCACCCCTCCACTTT.

V gene TRBV6-2 or TRBV6-3 combines with J gene TRBJ2-7, with 7 bases lining up with TRBD1. This CDR3 has 13 residues. The V and J ends lost 7 bases and 6 bases, in that order; junction bases with no gene match: 9. CDR1 MNHEY and CDR2 SVGEGT come from the germline V gene. In DNA, the CDR3 is TGTGCCAGCACCGCGACAGGGTTTGGCGAGCAGTACTTC. Encoded protein: CASTATGFGEQYF.

This clonotype was found many times. The rearrangement uses TRBV6-1 and TRBJ2-7; 10 positions agree with TRBD2. This CDR3 is 17 amino acids long. Germline trimming cut 5 bases from V and 5 bases from J; bases unmatched to any gene: 15. Germline assignment: CDR1 MNHNS and CDR2 SASEGT. DNA for the CDR3: TGTGCCAGCAGTCCCCAAATACAGCGGGGGGGCATCAACGAGCAGTACTTC. Translated: CASSPQIQRGGINEQYF.

About this clonotype itself: At one of its ends the junction is not consistent with the germline gene, which may arise from a read error. This rearrangement joins TRBV5-5 to TRBJ2-1, with 9 bases fitting TRBD1. This CDR3 region has 15 residues. Per the germline V gene, CDR1 is SGHKS and CDR2 is YYEKEE (reference sequence). The CDR3 DNA is TGTGCCAGCAGCCCGGGACAGGGTGTCGACAAGGAGCAGTTCTTC. This encodes CASSPGQGVDKEQFF.

The chain combines TRBV29-1 with TRBJ2-5, with a weak D call TRBD1 (6 bases). The CDR3 covers 13 residues. V was clipped by 4 bases and J by 2 bases, with 11 bases between them. The V gene's germline CDR1 is SQVTM and CDR2 ANQGSEA. The CDR3 DNA is TGCAGCGTTGGAGGGGGAGAACAAGAGACCCAGTACTTC. It yields the protein CSVGGGEQETQYF.

This clonotype was seen just once. The chain has TRBV5-1 and TRBJ1-2; D might be TRBD1 (6 bases). V lost 1 base and J 1 base, leaving 11 bases between the germline ends. CDR3 length: 15 amino acids. Germline values: CDR1 SGHRS, CDR2 YFSETQ. The CDR3 DNA reads as TGCGCCAGCAGCTTGTACGTCAGGGGTAACTATGGCTACACCTTC. As protein: CASSLYVRGNYGYTF.

By frequency in the sample, this clonotype is medium-sized (0.01 to 0.1%). The chain couples TRBV24-1 to TRBJ2-3, with D unclear. The CDR3 is made up of 13 amino acids. V was clipped by 7 bases and J by 0 bases, with 7 bases between them. Germline lookup yields CDR1 KGHDR and CDR2 SFDVKD. The CDR3 here is CATRFASTDTQYF. DNA of the CDR3: TGTGCCACCAGATTTGCTAGCACAGATACGCAGTATTTT.

The chain joins TRBV12-3 or TRBV12-4 to TRBJ2-7; 9 bases are a match to TRBD1. V was pared by 6 bases and J by 7 bases, with 4 bases of the junction left unmatched. This CDR3 has 12 amino acids. The CDR3 sequence is CASRRQGGEQYF. CDR3 DNA: TGTGCCAGCAGAAGACAGGGGGGGGAGCAGTACTTC.

Note on this clonotype: With a much larger clone just one base away, this may be a read error. V is TRBV12-3 or TRBV12-4 and J is TRBJ1-3; TRBD1 might be the D (5 bases). This CDR3 comprises 17 residues. The V end lost 6 bases, the J end lost 4 bases, and 22 bases lay between the germline ends. The CDR3 loop reads CASRSTGRGSRGNTIYF. The CDR3 DNA sequence: TGTGCCAGCAGATCCACGGGACGGGGGTCGAGGGGAAACACCATATATTTT.

This clonotype was counted many times. This chain links TRBV12-5 with TRBJ1-5; 9 bases line up with TRBD1. The ends lost 1 base at V and 6 bases at J; junction bases unmatched: 4. This CDR3 contains 15 residues. Looked up from germline, CDR1 is LGHNT and CDR2 is FRNRAP. The CDR3, as DNA: TGTGCTAGTGGTTTGGGACAGGGGGAGACTCAGCCCCAGCATTTT. It yields the protein CASGLGQGETQPQHF.